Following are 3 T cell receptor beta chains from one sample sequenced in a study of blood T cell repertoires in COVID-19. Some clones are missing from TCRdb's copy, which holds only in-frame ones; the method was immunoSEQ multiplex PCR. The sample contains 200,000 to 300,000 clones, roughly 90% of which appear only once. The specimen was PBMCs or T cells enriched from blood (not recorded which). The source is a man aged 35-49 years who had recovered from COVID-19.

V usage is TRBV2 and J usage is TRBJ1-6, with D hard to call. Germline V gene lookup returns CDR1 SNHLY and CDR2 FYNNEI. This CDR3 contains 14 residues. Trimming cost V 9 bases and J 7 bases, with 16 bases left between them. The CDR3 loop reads CASRRDGGNSPLHF. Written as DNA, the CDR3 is TGTGCCAGTCGGCGGGATGGAGGGAATTCACCCCTCCACTTT.

CDR3 DNA sequence: TGTGCCAGCAGTTACGCTAGCGGGAGGGGTGAGACCCAGTACTTC. The encoded protein is CASSYASGRGETQYF. The rearrangement uses TRBV6-5 and TRBJ2-5; 12 nucleotides agree with TRBD2. After removal of 2 bases from V and 5 bases from J, the junction contained 3 bases not matched to a gene. Germline V CDR1 and CDR2: MNHEY, SVGAGI. The CDR3 has 15 residues.

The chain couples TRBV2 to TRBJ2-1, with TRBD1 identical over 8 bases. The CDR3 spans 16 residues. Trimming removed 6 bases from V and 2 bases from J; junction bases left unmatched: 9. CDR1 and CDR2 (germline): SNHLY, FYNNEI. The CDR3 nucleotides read TGTGCCAGCAGACAAGTTACAGGGGGTGCCTACAATGAGCAGTTCTTC. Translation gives CASRQVTGGAYNEQFF.